The 31 T cell receptor beta chains reported below all come from one sample, sequenced in a study of cytomegalovirus exposure and HLA in healthy donors. Primers: 60 Vbeta forward and 13 Jbeta reverse. The assay was immunoSEQ multiplex PCR, and TCRdb's table has in-frame clones only and misses some. The profile shows about 100,000 clones, 60% to 80% of them singletons. The material sequenced was PBMCs. The source is a man between 60 and 75 years old in good health and CMV-seropositive.

The J gene is TRBJ1-4, the V gene TRBV5-1, with D uncertain. CDR1 and CDR2 from the germline V gene are SGHRS and YFSETQ. Trimming took off 7 bases at V and 7 bases at J, with 20 bases between the two ends. The CDR3 has 15 residues. This chain's CDR3 is CASSLDGEKGEKLFF. The CDR3 DNA is TGCGCCAGCTCTTTGGACGGGGAAAAGGGTGAAAAACTGTTTTTT.

To note about this clone: At one end the junction does not follow the germline gene, possibly because of a read error. The V and J genes are TRBV7-9 and TRBJ2-5; 12 bases line up with TRBD2. Per the germline V gene, CDR1 is SEHNR and CDR2 is FQNEAQ (reference sequence). The CDR3 loop spans 13 amino acids. The CDR3 nucleotides are TGTTCCAGCTCGGAACTAGCGGGGGGGACCCAGTACTTC. Amino acids: CSSSELAGGTQYF.

The chain recombines TRBV5-6 with TRBJ2-1; 7 bases are shared with TRBD1. The CDR3 runs 18 residues. V shed 3 bases and J 2 bases; nucleotides not matched to a gene: 14. In germline, CDR1 is SGHDT, CDR2 YYEEEE. The chain's CDR3 is CASSYLLQGRGTYNEQFF. The CDR3 region has the DNA TGTGCCAGCAGCTATCTCCTACAGGGGAGAGGAACCTACAATGAGCAGTTCTTC.

The rearrangement joins TRBV19 to TRBJ2-1; possibly TRBD2 for D (5 bases). Germline lookup yields CDR1 LNHDA and CDR2 SQIVND (reference sequence). The length of the CDR3 is 16 residues. V lost 7 bases to trimming and J lost 3 bases, with 19 bases between them. Written as DNA, the CDR3 is TGTGCCAGTAAACTCCGGGGTTCAGCAATCTACAATGAGCAGTTCTTC. It encodes CASKLRGSAIYNEQFF.

V and J are TRBV18 and TRBJ2-7; weak D call: TRBD1 (6 bases). The V end was cut by 5 bases, the J end by 7 bases, with 24 bases between. The CDR3 extends over 16 amino acids. Germline CDR1 KGHSH, CDR2 LQKENI. The CDR3 protein is CASSSRGVGAPGEQYF. CDR3 sequence (DNA): TGTGCCAGCTCATCAAGAGGTGTGGGGGCACCGGGTGAGCAGTACTTC.

The chain has TRBV5-4 and TRBJ1-1; weak D call: TRBD1 (6 bases). The CDR3 loop spans 15 amino acids. Germline CDR1 is SGHNT and CDR2 is YYREEE (reference sequence). V was trimmed by 1 base and J by 4 bases, leaving 14 bases between them. This CDR3 reads CASSLTGLGGTEAFF. CDR3 DNA sequence: TGTGCCAGCAGCTTGACCGGGCTAGGGGGCACTGAAGCTTTCTTT.

V usage is TRBV28 and J usage is TRBJ1-5; 8 nucleotides match TRBD1. Per germline, CDR1 MDHEN and CDR2 SYDVKM. V was clipped by 5 bases and J by 5 bases; unmatched bases: 8. The CDR3 consists of 15 residues. The CDR3: CASSLQGGGHQPQHF. The CDR3 DNA reads as TGTGCCAGCAGTCTACAGGGGGGAGGTCATCAGCCCCAGCATTTT.

The sample holds a few counts of this clone. This chain connects TRBV5-1 to TRBJ1-2, with a weak D call TRBD1 (6 bases). The CDR3 covers 15 residues. V gave up 5 bases and J gave up 7 bases, with 21 bases separating them. Germline lookup yields CDR1 SGHRS and CDR2 YFSETQ. The CDR3 coding sequence is TGCGCCAGCAGTCTTCTTGGAAGACAGGAAGGTGGCTACACCTTC. It yields the protein CASSLLGRQEGGYTF.

The chain joins TRBV5-4 to TRBJ2-1; 7 nucleotides agree with TRBD1. With 5 bases clipped from V and 4 bases from J, the junction kept 9 bases outside the gene matches. The CDR3 is 15 residues long. CDR1 is SGHNT and CDR2 is YYREEE in the germline V gene (reference sequence). The CDR3 bases are TGTGCCAGCAGTCGAAGACAGGGACCTTACAATGAGCAGTTCTTC. Residues: CASSRRQGPYNEQFF.

J is TRBJ1-2 and V is TRBV7-2; D not certain. CDR3 length equals 13 residues. Trimming left V 2 bases short and J 4 bases short, with 8 bases between. The V gene's germline CDR1 is SGHTA and CDR2 FQGNSA. This CDR3 reads CASSLSTVYGYTF. CDR3 coding DNA: TGTGCCAGCAGCTTATCAACAGTCTATGGCTACACCTTC.

This chain links TRBV7-3 with TRBJ2-5; possible D gene TRBD2, 7 bases. V was trimmed by 5 bases and J by 4 bases, leaving 17 bases between them. Germline V gene sequence: CDR1 SGHTA, CDR2 FQGTGA. The length of the CDR3 is 15 residues. The CDR3, as DNA: TGTGCCAGCAGCCTCAACCGGGGGGCGGGAGAGACCCAGTACTTC. Its protein is CASSLNRGAGETQYF.

The rearrangement links TRBV4-1 to TRBJ1-4; D call uncertain. V was shortened by 0 bases and J by 6 bases, with 11 bases between the two germline ends. Per the germline V gene, CDR1 is MGHRA and CDR2 is YSYEKL. CDR3 length: 15 amino acids. CDR3 bases: TGCGCCAGCAGCCAAGAAAGCGGAGAATATGAAAAACTGTTTTTT. It encodes CASSQESGEYEKLFF.

This rearrangement joins TRBV7-2 to TRBJ2-5; 8 bases align to TRBD2. The J call could be wrong; TRBJ2-7 is a better fit for the DNA end. The CDR3 is 15 residues long. Germline V CDR1 and CDR2: SGHTA, FQGNSA. CDR3 in DNA: TGTGCCAGCAGCCGACTCGGGGGGGAATCCCTCGAGCAGTACTTC. Protein: CASSRLGGESLEQYF.

The chain links TRBV6-5 to TRBJ2-3, with D possibly matching TRBD2 (5 bases). Per germline, CDR1 MNHEY and CDR2 SVGAGI. The CDR3 runs 14 residues. Trimming took off 2 bases at V and 6 bases at J, with 12 bases between the two ends. The CDR3 reads CASSYRRAWDTQYF. The DNA for the CDR3 is TGTGCCAGCAGTTACCGGCGGGCATGGGATACGCAGTATTTT.

The genes are TRBV10-3 and TRBJ1-2, with D unresolved. The CDR3 contains 14 residues. V was cut by 3 bases and J by 0 bases, with 8 bases left in between. CDR1 ENHRY and CDR2 SYGVKD come from the germline V gene. The chain's CDR3 is CAISDSWPNYGYTF. The CDR3 nucleotides are TGTGCCATCAGTGACTCTTGGCCTAACTATGGCTACACCTTC.

This sequence joins TRBV6-1 and TRBJ2-7; 9 bases match TRBD1. This CDR3 region has 13 residues. Germline V gives CDR1 MNHNS, CDR2 SASEGT. Trimming removed 6 bases from V and 5 bases from J; junction bases left unmatched: 5. CDR3 sequence reads: CASSPGQGNEQYF. CDR3 sequence (DNA): TGTGCCAGCAGCCCGGGACAGGGCAACGAGCAGTACTTC.

The chain couples TRBV27 to TRBJ2-5, with 7 nucleotides matching TRBD1. V shed 5 bases and J 5 bases; nucleotides not matched to a gene: 8. Germline CDR1 and CDR2: MNHEY and SMNVEV (reference sequence). The CDR3 contains 14 residues. The CDR3 is CASSRPGQRETQYF. For the CDR3, the DNA is TGTGCCAGCAGTCGCCCGGGACAGAGGGAGACCCAGTACTTC.

This clone has only one observation. J is TRBJ1-1 and V is TRBV18; 7 positions match TRBD1. The CDR3 contains 15 residues. Germline V gene lookup returns CDR1 KGHSH and CDR2 LQKENI. The junction had 7 bases not matched to a gene; V was cut back by 1 base and J by 5 bases. The CDR3 spells CASSPLTGMGTEAFF. In nucleotides, the CDR3 is TGTGCCAGCTCACCACTGACAGGGATGGGGACTGAAGCTTTCTTT.

The chain couples TRBV10-1 to TRBJ1-2; the match to TRBD1 covers 7 bases. The germline CDR1 and CDR2 sequences are WNHNN and SYGVQD (reference sequence). V trimming: 8 bases; J trimming: 3 bases; junction bases outside the gene matches: 6. CDR3 size: 13 residues. The CDR3 sequence: CASGDSLDYGYTF. CDR3 bases: TGCGCCAGCGGGGACAGCCTAGACTATGGCTACACCTTC.

The chain links TRBV29-1 to TRBJ1-4, with a tentative D call TRBD1 (6 bases). Deletions cut 5 bases from V and 5 bases from J, with 9 bases between. Looked up from germline, CDR1 is SQVTM and CDR2 is ANQGSEA. CDR3 length equals 12 residues. The CDR3 bases are TGCAGCGTTAGGACAGTCAATGAAAAACTGTTTTTT. This translates into CSVRTVNEKLFF.

The chain is built from TRBV5-1 and TRBJ2-3; D may be TRBD2 (5 bases). There are 18 residues in the CDR3. Germline CDR1 reads SGHRS; CDR2 reads YFSETQ. The V gene lost 3 bases and the J gene lost 8 bases, with 28 bases spanning the gap. As DNA, the CDR3 is TGCGCCAGCAGCTGGACTCCAGGAAGGAGGCTCACAAACACTACGCAGTATTTT. It specifies CASSWTPGRRLTNTTQYF.

The V and J genes are TRBV19 and TRBJ1-1, with 10 bases matching TRBD1. Germline V gene lookup returns CDR1 LNHDA and CDR2 SQIVND (reference sequence). The CDR3 runs 17 residues. Trimming cost V 5 bases and J 2 bases; bases outside gene matches: 11. The CDR3 coding sequence is TGTGCCAGTAGTGAGTCCGGGACAGGGGCGGGAAACACTGAAGCTTTCTTT. Residues: CASSESGTGAGNTEAFF.

The chain joins TRBV7-9 to TRBJ2-3; D not certain. The V and J ends lost 1 base and 6 bases respectively, with 8 bases between them. From germline, CDR1 is SEHNR and CDR2 FQNEAQ (reference sequence). The CDR3 loop spans 13 amino acids. CDR3 region: CASSLDAADTQYF. In DNA, the CDR3 is TGTGCCAGCAGCTTAGACGCCGCGGATACGCAGTATTTT.

This clone was found a few times. This sequence joins TRBV4-3 and TRBJ2-2, with D possibly matching TRBD1 (6 bases). The CDR3 sequence is 14 residues long. Germline V gene sequence: CDR1 LGHNA, CDR2 YSLEER. V was cut by 7 bases and J by 5 bases, with 14 bases left in between. The CDR3 here is CASTAGALTGELFF. In nucleotides, the CDR3 is TGCGCCAGCACGGCAGGGGCCCTTACCGGGGAGCTGTTTTTT.

The rearrangement joins TRBV7-7 to TRBJ2-5; 7 bases line up with TRBD1. The J call is doubtful: the DNA matches TRBJ2-7 better. From germline, CDR1 is SSHAT and CDR2 FNYEAQ (reference sequence). There are 13 residues in the CDR3. The CDR3 loop reads CASSLGTAYEQYF. CDR3 bases: TGTGCCAGCAGCCTGGGGACAGCCTACGAGCAGTACTTC.

The chain is built from TRBV18 and TRBJ2-1; the match to TRBD2 covers 14 bases. The V segment lost 4 bases and the J segment 8 bases; nucleotides outside the gene matches: 7. Germline CDR1 KGHSH, CDR2 LQKENI. The CDR3 is made up of 16 amino acids. The CDR3 DNA sequence: TGTGCCAGCTCACGGCAGAGACTAGCGGGGGGGGATGAGCAGTTCTTC. Translating it yields CASSRQRLAGGDEQFF.

This clone was counted a few times. The rearrangement joins TRBV6-4 to TRBJ2-7; perhaps TRBD2 as D (5 bases). CDR3 length: 15 residues. The germline gives CDR1 MRHNA, CDR2 SNTAGT. Trimming stripped 4 bases from V and 5 bases from J, with 18 bases between. CDR3 loop: CASSGLPAASNEQYF. For the CDR3, the DNA is TGTGCCAGCAGTGGGTTGCCAGCGGCTTCAAACGAGCAGTACTTC.

The chain combines TRBV18 with TRBJ2-2, with TRBD2 matching over 10 bases. Trimming removed 3 bases from V and 7 bases from J; junction bases left unmatched: 8. The CDR3 is made up of 16 amino acids. The germline V gene has CDR1 KGHSH and CDR2 LQKENI. The DNA for the CDR3 is TGTGCCAGCTCACCCCAGAGCGGGGGGGCCGGCGGGGAGCTGTTTTTT. Residues: CASSPQSGGAGGELFF.

This clone has just one count. One end of the junction varies from germline; a read error may be responsible. This chain uses TRBV7-9 with TRBJ1-5; 7 nucleotides align to TRBD1. CDR1 and CDR2 (germline): SEHNR, FQNEAQ (reference sequence). The CDR3 consists of 14 residues. The CDR3 DNA follows: TGTTCCAGCATCCGACAGGGCGGCAATCAGCCCCAGCATTTT. It is translated as CSSIRQGGNQPQHF. Variable domain in full (rest from reference TRBV7-9 and TRBJ1-5): DTGVSQNPRHKITKRGQNVTFRCDPISEHNRLYWYRQTLGQGPEFLTYFQNEAQLEKSRLLSDRFSAERPKGSFSTLEIQRTEQGDSAMYLCSSIRQGGNQPQHFGDGTRLSIL.

J is TRBJ2-2 and V is TRBV10-1; 7 positions match TRBD1. J was trimmed by 6 bases and V by 2 bases; bases with no gene match: 9. Germline-derived CDR1 and CDR2 are WNHNN and SYGVQD (reference sequence). This CDR3 has 16 residues. CDR3 in amino acids: CASSEVTGKLSGELFF. CDR3 coding DNA: TGCGCCAGCAGTGAGGTGACAGGGAAATTATCCGGGGAGCTGTTTTTT.

This rearrangement joins TRBV5-1 to TRBJ1-1; D gene ambiguous. The germline gives CDR1 SGHRS, CDR2 YFSETQ. This CDR3 contains 14 residues. V was trimmed by 0 bases and J by 1 base, leaving 7 bases between them. The CDR3 DNA is TGCGCCAGCAGCTTGGGTCGACAGAACACTGAAGCTTTCTTT. Protein product: CASSLGRQNTEAFF. The whole variable domain, filled in from reference TRBV5-1 and TRBJ1-1, reads KAGVTQTPRYLIKTRGQQVTLSCSPISGHRSVSWYQQTPGQGLQFLFEYFSETQRNKGNFPGRFSGRQFSNSRSEMNVSTLELGDSALYLCASSLGRQNTEAFFGQGTRLTVV.